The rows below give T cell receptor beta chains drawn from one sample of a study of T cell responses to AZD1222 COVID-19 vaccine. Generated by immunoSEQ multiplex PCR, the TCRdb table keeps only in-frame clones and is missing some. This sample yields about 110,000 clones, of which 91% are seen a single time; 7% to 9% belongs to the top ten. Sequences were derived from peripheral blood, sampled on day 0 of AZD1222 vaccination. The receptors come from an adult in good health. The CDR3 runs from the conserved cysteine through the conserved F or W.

CDR3 protein: CASSLVVEQFF
V gene: TRBV7-2
J gene: TRBJ2-1

CDR3 protein: CASSYQDYGYTF
V gene: TRBV6-2/TRBV6-3
J gene: TRBJ1-2

CDR3 protein: CASRRGTGGDRELFF
V gene: TRBV6-5
J gene: TRBJ2-2

CDR3 protein: CASSDRTGPYEQYF
V gene: TRBV5-1
J gene: TRBJ2-7

CDR3 protein: CATSRDLGTDTQYF
V gene: TRBV15
J gene: TRBJ2-3

CDR3 protein: CASSFPESNQPQHF
V gene: TRBV6-6
J gene: TRBJ1-5

CDR3 protein: CASSLRPDQPQHF
V gene: TRBV11-2
J gene: TRBJ1-5

CDR3 protein: CASSAGTSLYNEQFF
V gene: TRBV9
J gene: TRBJ2-1

CDR3 protein: CAIRDRSGQETQYF
V gene: TRBV10-3
J gene: TRBJ2-5

CDR3 protein: CASSEQGSTDTQYF
V gene: TRBV7-9
J gene: TRBJ2-3

CDR3 protein: CATLAISYNEQFF
V gene: TRBV12-3/TRBV12-4
J gene: TRBJ2-1

CDR3 protein: CASSIAGTGRTDTQYF
V gene: TRBV19
J gene: TRBJ2-3

CDR3 protein: CASSERGTPNEQYF
V gene: TRBV25-1
J gene: TRBJ2-7

CDR3 protein: CASSQDGGFEQFF
V gene: TRBV4-3
J gene: TRBJ2-1

CDR3 protein: CASSYPPGYEQYF
V gene: TRBV6-6
J gene: TRBJ2-7

CDR3 protein: CASSQTGSRWETQYF
V gene: TRBV18
J gene: TRBJ2-5

CDR3 protein: CASSRTSGSIADTQYF
V gene: TRBV13
J gene: TRBJ2-3

CDR3 protein: CSVLEGEETQYF
V gene: TRBV29-1
J gene: TRBJ2-5

CDR3 protein: CASSHASGLGPQETQYF
V gene: TRBV3-1/TRBV3-2
J gene: TRBJ2-5

CDR3 protein: CASRGVNAEAFF
V gene: TRBV7-9
J gene: TRBJ1-1

CDR3 protein: CASSEMGGPNTEAFF
V gene: TRBV3-1/TRBV3-2
J gene: TRBJ1-1

CDR3 protein: CASRNRVAGTEAFF
V gene: TRBV2
J gene: TRBJ1-1

CDR3 protein: CASSERGEGNTIYF
V gene: TRBV6-1
J gene: TRBJ1-3

CDR3 protein: CSVRENTEAFF
V gene: TRBV29-1
J gene: TRBJ1-1

CDR3 protein: CASSPAGTSDEQYF
V gene: TRBV25-1
J gene: TRBJ2-7

CDR3 protein: CASSRGGAVNSGNTIYF
V gene: TRBV5-1
J gene: TRBJ1-3

CDR3 protein: CASLGKLFF
V gene: TRBV10-3
J gene: TRBJ1-4

CDR3 protein: CASSQGVETQYF
V gene: TRBV3-1/TRBV3-2
J gene: TRBJ2-5

CDR3 protein: CASSPRQGTNYGYTF
V gene: TRBV14
J gene: TRBJ1-2

CDR3 protein: CASSPPRGTYNYGYTF
V gene: TRBV7-2
J gene: TRBJ1-2

CDR3 protein: CASSLEEGNQPQHF
V gene: TRBV7-9
J gene: TRBJ1-5

CDR3 protein: CASSDRTGASPLHF
V gene: TRBV9
J gene: TRBJ1-6

CDR3 protein: CASSLALVGSTAPLHF
V gene: TRBV5-1
J gene: TRBJ1-6

CDR3 protein: CASSYGGLSSGNTIYF
V gene: TRBV6-5
J gene: TRBJ1-3

CDR3 protein: CASSSRGNTEAFF
V gene: TRBV7-6
J gene: TRBJ1-1

CDR3 protein: CASSYFQGDSGYTF
V gene: TRBV7-9
J gene: TRBJ1-2

CDR3 protein: CASSQEEGREQFF
V gene: TRBV4-2
J gene: TRBJ2-1

CDR3 protein: CASSQGAGSSGNTIYF
V gene: TRBV4-1
J gene: TRBJ1-3

CDR3 protein: CASSLVGNEKLFF
V gene: TRBV27
J gene: TRBJ1-4

CDR3 protein: CASSARTGSYGYTF
V gene: TRBV19
J gene: TRBJ1-2

CDR3 protein: CASSLGGTDSPLHF
V gene: TRBV5-6
J gene: TRBJ1-6

CDR3 protein: CASSLDREGTQYF
V gene: TRBV5-1
J gene: TRBJ2-5

CDR3 protein: CASSRQGGNSPLHF
V gene: TRBV6-5
J gene: TRBJ1-6

CDR3 protein: CASSLQGRNTEAFF
V gene: TRBV7-2
J gene: TRBJ1-1

CDR3 protein: CASSIGTGSSGNTIYF
V gene: TRBV19
J gene: TRBJ1-3

CDR3 protein: CASTGTAWGQPQHF
V gene: TRBV30
J gene: TRBJ1-5

CDR3 protein: CAISGQGAGNEQYF
V gene: TRBV10-3
J gene: TRBJ2-7

CDR3 protein: CASSQVVNYGYTF
V gene: TRBV4-1
J gene: TRBJ1-2

CDR3 protein: CASRGTGHTDTQYF
V gene: TRBV2
J gene: TRBJ2-3